These T cell receptor beta chains were read from a single sample in a study of cytomegalovirus exposure and HLA in healthy donors. Produced via immunoSEQ multiplex PCR; TCRdb's table is partial and in-frame only. The data contain a few hundred thousand clones, approximately 84% of them singletons. What was sequenced was PBMCs. The origin of the receptors is a woman between 40 and 50 years old in good health and CMV-seropositive. The CDR3 runs from the conserved cysteine through the conserved F or W. A D gene is named only where the DNA matches it firmly.

j_call,v_call,d_call,cdr3_aa,cdr3_nt
TRBJ1-2,TRBV7-8,TRBD1,CASSYDREYVGYTF,TGTGCCAGCAGCTACGACAGGGAATACGTTGGCTACACCTTC
TRBJ2-7,TRBV7-2,NA,CASTSSYYEQYF,TGTGCCAGCACCTCTTCCTACTACGAGCAGTACTTC
TRBJ2-2,TRBV5-1,TRBD2,CASSSGLAGVTGELFF,TGCGCCAGCAGCTCGGGACTAGCGGGAGTCACCGGGGAGCTGTTTTTT
TRBJ1-3,TRBV30,NA,CAWIGGGNTIYF,TGTGCCTGGATAGGAGGGGGAAACACCATATATTTT
TRBJ2-7,TRBV7-2,TRBD2,CASSRTSGSVEQYF,TGTGCCAGCAGCCGAACCAGCGGGAGCGTCGAGCAGTACTTC
TRBJ2-5,TRBV7-2,TRBD2,CASSFRTSGVQETQYF,TGTGCCAGCAGCTTCCGGACTAGCGGGGTTCAAGAGACCCAGTACTTC
TRBJ1-5,TRBV10-3,NA,CAISDNGQPQHF,TGTGCCATCAGTGATAACGGGCAGCCCCAGCATTTT
TRBJ2-5,TRBV5-1,TRBD2,CASSLAMASGNQETQYF,TGCGCCAGCAGCTTGGCCATGGCTAGCGGAAACCAAGAGACCCAGTACTTC
TRBJ2-3,TRBV6-5,TRBD2,CASSYAGLAGTDTQYF,TGTGCCAGCAGTTACGCGGGACTAGCGGGCACAGATACGCAGTATTTT
TRBJ2-2,TRBV5-1,TRBD1,CASSSRQGNTGELFF,TGCGCCAGCAGCTCCCGACAGGGGAACACCGGGGAGCTGTTTTTT